The 20 T cell receptor beta chains below come from one sample, sequenced in a study of CD8+ T cells in alopecia areata. CD25+CD127- cells were obtained by sorting CD4+ cells, for four to six patients. In each case, RNA was isolated and then reverse transcribed into cDNA as the sequencing template. Generated by immunoSEQ multiplex PCR, the TCRdb table keeps only in-frame clones and is missing some. The sample has around 35,000 clones, around half seen once. The sequenced material came from CD4+ Tregs sorted from blood. These receptors were taken from a human donor with alopecia areata.

This chain joins TRBV7-3 and TRBJ2-2, with D maybe TRBD2 (5 bases). The V end was cut by 7 bases, the J end by 2 bases, with 11 bases between. This CDR3 is 14 amino acids long. Germline V gives CDR1 SGHTA, CDR2 FQGTGA. The CDR3 sequence: CASKIAPNTGELFF. The CDR3 DNA follows: TGTGCCAGCAAGATAGCGCCAAACACCGGGGAGCTGTTTTTT.

The rearrangement uses TRBV18 and TRBJ2-7; TRBD2 agrees at 14 bases. Germline V CDR1 and CDR2: KGHSH, LQKENI. The V segment lost 8 bases and the J segment 2 bases; nucleotides outside the gene matches: 2. The CDR3 is 14 amino acids. The CDR3 sequence: CASTGLAGAYEQYF. The CDR3 bases are TGTGCCAGCACGGGACTAGCGGGAGCCTACGAGCAGTACTTC.

The rearrangement joins TRBV5-1 to TRBJ1-4; weak D call: TRBD1 (5 bases). Germline CDR1 reads SGHRS; CDR2 reads YFSETQ. This CDR3 has 13 amino acids. Trimming removed 6 bases at V and 6 bases at J, with 12 bases between. DNA for the CDR3: TGCGCCAGCACCCAGGGTGGCGATGAAAAACTGTTTTTT. It codes for CASTQGGDEKLFF.

The rearrangement joins TRBV5-1 to TRBJ1-3; no firm D call. With 5 bases removed from V and 4 bases from J, the gap between germline ends came to 10 bases. Germline CDR1 reads SGHRS; CDR2 reads YFSETQ. This CDR3 comprises 13 residues. CDR3 sequence (DNA): TGCGCCAGCAGAGAGGGCGCGGGAAACACCATATATTTT. This codes for CASREGAGNTIYF.

This clone was seen only a few times. The CDR3 sequence is CASSFQGGEQYF. CDR3 DNA: TGCGCCAGCAGCTTCCAGGGGGGAGAGCAGTACTTC. V gene TRBV5-1 combines with J gene TRBJ2-7; TRBD1 is a possible D gene (7 bases). Germline V gene data show CDR1 as SGHRS and CDR2 as YFSETQ. The CDR3 runs 12 residues. The V and J ends lost 2 bases and 7 bases respectively, with 10 bases between them.

This clone has a single count. The chain combines TRBV6-5 with TRBJ1-1; D is undetermined. V was clipped by 6 bases and J by 1 base, with 15 bases between them. This CDR3 region has 15 residues. The germline V gene has CDR1 MNHEY and CDR2 SVGAGI. CDR3 bases: TGTGCCAGCAGGCCCGCCCTATGGCAGAACACTGAAGCTTTCTTT. It encodes CASRPALWQNTEAFF.

This chain links TRBV6-1 with TRBJ1-1, with 7 bases fitting TRBD1. The germline V gene encodes CDR1 MNHNS and CDR2 SASEGT. Germline trimming cut 5 bases from V and 3 bases from J; bases unmatched to any gene: 3. The CDR3 consists of 13 residues. The CDR3 sequence: CASSLGQHTEAFF. In DNA form, the CDR3 reads TGTGCCAGCAGTTTGGGACAGCACACTGAAGCTTTCTTT.

The chain has TRBV5-6 and TRBJ2-1; maybe TRBD2 (6 bases). The CDR3 spans 17 residues. CDR1 is SGHDT, CDR2 YYEEEE, per germline. V was pared by 4 bases and J by 3 bases, with 20 bases between. The CDR3 loop is CASSRTGGRSLYNEQFF. CDR3 in DNA: TGTGCCAGCAGCAGGACTGGAGGGCGGTCGCTCTACAATGAGCAGTTCTTC.

This clone was picked up a small number of times. The J gene is TRBJ2-4, the V gene TRBV7-2; possibly TRBD2 for D (5 bases). Deletions cut 5 bases from V and 0 bases from J, with 11 bases between. The CDR3 is made up of 15 amino acids. The V gene's germline CDR1 is SGHTA and CDR2 FQGNSA. The CDR3 sequence: CASSRGSIAKNIQYF. The DNA for the CDR3 is TGTGCCAGCAGCCGGGGATCAATAGCCAAAAACATTCAGTACTTC.

This chain links TRBV18 with TRBJ1-2; D is unclear. Germline V gene sequence: CDR1 KGHSH, CDR2 LQKENI. This CDR3 contains 15 residues. V was cut by 1 base and J by 0 bases, with 9 bases left in between. The CDR3 is CASSPRHPPNYGYTF. CDR3 DNA: TGTGCCAGCTCACCACGACACCCTCCTAACTATGGCTACACCTTC.

This clone was seen more than once but under ten times. The chain links TRBV7-9 to TRBJ2-7; tentatively, D is TRBD1 or TRBD2 (5 bases each). CDR1 SEHNR and CDR2 FQNEAQ come from the germline V gene (reference sequence). Trimming removed 5 bases from V and 7 bases from J, with 12 bases in between. The CDR3 length is 12 residues. The chain's CDR3 is CASSPRDREQYF. The CDR3 DNA reads as TGTGCCAGCAGCCCCCGGGACCGGGAGCAGTACTTC.

V and J are TRBV28 and TRBJ2-3; 7 nucleotides align to TRBD1. The CDR3 consists of 15 residues. CDR1 is MDHEN, CDR2 SYDVKM, per germline. The J segment lost 1 base and the V segment lost 5 bases, leaving 6 bases of the junction unmatched. As DNA, the CDR3 is TGTGCCAGCAGTCCCGGGGACAGACGCACAGATACGCAGTATTTT. Translated: CASSPGDRRTDTQYF.

This clone was seen a few times. V is TRBV18 and J is TRBJ1-2; D gene ambiguous. The V gene lost 2 bases and the J gene lost 5 bases, with 6 bases spanning the gap. Germline values: CDR1 KGHSH, CDR2 LQKENI. This CDR3 is 12 amino acids long. Here the CDR3 reads CASSPELYGYTF. The DNA for the CDR3 is TGTGCCAGCTCACCAGAGCTTTATGGCTACACCTTC.

The rearrangement uses TRBV5-1 and TRBJ2-7, with unresolved D. The V gene's germline CDR1 is SGHRS and CDR2 YFSETQ. The CDR3 is made up of 14 amino acids. V gave up 0 bases and J gave up 2 bases, with 9 bases separating them. This CDR3 is CASSLDQRTYEQYF. The CDR3 DNA reads as TGCGCCAGCAGCTTGGATCAGAGAACCTACGAGCAGTACTTC.

V gene TRBV7-2 combines with J gene TRBJ2-7, with TRBD1 matching over 8 bases. This CDR3 is built from 16 residues. Trimming cost V 6 bases and J 3 bases; bases outside gene matches: 13. Looked up from germline, CDR1 is SGHTA and CDR2 is FQGNSA. CDR3 nucleotide sequence: TGTGCCAGCAGTTCGTACAGGGGGAGCAAAAACTACGAGCAGTACTTC. Its translation is CASSSYRGSKNYEQYF.

This clone was recorded a few times. The V call is TRBV7-8, the J call TRBJ1-2, with D tentatively TRBD1 (5 bases). CDR1 and CDR2 (germline): SGHVS, FQNEAQ. V shed 6 bases and J shed 7 bases, with 9 bases lying between them. CDR3 size: 11 residues. CDR3 sequence: CASSLTGGYTF. CDR3 DNA: TGTGCCAGCAGTCTTACAGGTGGCTACACCTTC. The full variable domain, in which reference TRBV7-8 and TRBJ1-2 provide the parts outside the CDR3, is GAGVSQSPRYKVAKRGQDVALRCDPISGHVSLFWYQQALGQGPEFLTYFQNEAQLDKSGLPSDRFFAERPEGSVSTLKIQRTQQEDSAVYLCASSLTGGYTFGSGTRLTVV.

The J gene is TRBJ1-1, the V gene TRBV18, with D hard to call. The V and J ends lost 3 bases and 5 bases respectively, with 19 bases between them. There are 16 residues in the CDR3. Per the germline V gene, CDR1 is KGHSH and CDR2 is LQKENI. The CDR3 bases are TGTGCCAGCTCACCCCAATCGGGTGCGGGAGGTACTGAAGCTTTCTTT. It yields the protein CASSPQSGAGGTEAFF.

V is TRBV5-8 and J is TRBJ2-1; TRBD1 matches at 11 bases. This CDR3 spans 14 amino acids. The germline gives CDR1 SGHTS, CDR2 YDEGEE. J gave up 5 bases and V 4 bases, and 2 bases lay outside the gene matches. This CDR3 reads CASSGQGADNEQFF. The CDR3 bases are TGTGCCAGCAGCGGACAGGGGGCTGACAATGAGCAGTTCTTC.

The chain is built from TRBV11-2 and TRBJ1-3; no firm D call. Germline CDR1 reads SGHAT; CDR2 reads FQNNGV. The CDR3 consists of 13 residues. Trimming shortened V by 10 bases and J by 4 bases, and 14 bases separated the two germline ends. The CDR3 sequence is CATAHAAGNTIYF. DNA of the CDR3: TGTGCCACCGCCCACGCCGCGGGAAACACCATATATTTT.

The chain combines TRBV4-1 with TRBJ2-5, with TRBD1 identical over 8 bases. The CDR3 extends over 15 amino acids. V shed 1 base and J 1 base; nucleotides not matched to a gene: 2. The germline gives CDR1 MGHRA, CDR2 YSYEKL. CDR3 coding DNA: TGCGCCAGCAGCCAAGGGGACAGGCTCCAAGAGACCCAGTACTTC. It encodes CASSQGDRLQETQYF.